This T cell receptor beta chain comes out of a study of PD-L1 blockade in urothelial cancer. About the study: Blood was evaluated 3 weeks (second dose) and 6 weeks after therapy began.

Points from the study as a whole: In blood sampled pretreatment, TCR clonality below the median predicted better survival.

On this clone: Antigen unknown.

V shed 4 bases and J shed 2 bases, with 9 bases lying between them. CDR3 size: 13 residues. Germline CDR1 reads SGDLS; CDR2 reads YYNGEE. Into every PCR, synthetic TCR analog templates were spiked. Repertoires were generated with immunoSEQ multiplex PCR, while TCRdb's copy carries only in-frame clones and drops some. The profile shows tens of thousands of clones, nearly 90% of them singletons. The chain couples TRBV9 to TRBJ1-2; a possible D gene is TRBD1 (6 bases). The clonotype originates from a man in his sixties with urothelial cancer. The sequenced sample was PBMCs, obtained around atezolizumab (anti-PD-L1) treatment. The CDR3 coding sequence is TGTGCCAGCAGCCAGGGGCGCAACTATGGCTACACCTTC. Translating gives CASSQGRNYGYTF. The whole variable domain, remainder taken from reference TRBV9 and TRBJ1-2, is DSGVTQTPKHLITATGQRVTLRCSPRSGDLSVYWYQQSLDQGLQFLIQYYNGEERAKGNILERFSAQQFPDLHSELNLSSLELGDSALYFCASSQGRNYGYTFGSGTRLTVV.